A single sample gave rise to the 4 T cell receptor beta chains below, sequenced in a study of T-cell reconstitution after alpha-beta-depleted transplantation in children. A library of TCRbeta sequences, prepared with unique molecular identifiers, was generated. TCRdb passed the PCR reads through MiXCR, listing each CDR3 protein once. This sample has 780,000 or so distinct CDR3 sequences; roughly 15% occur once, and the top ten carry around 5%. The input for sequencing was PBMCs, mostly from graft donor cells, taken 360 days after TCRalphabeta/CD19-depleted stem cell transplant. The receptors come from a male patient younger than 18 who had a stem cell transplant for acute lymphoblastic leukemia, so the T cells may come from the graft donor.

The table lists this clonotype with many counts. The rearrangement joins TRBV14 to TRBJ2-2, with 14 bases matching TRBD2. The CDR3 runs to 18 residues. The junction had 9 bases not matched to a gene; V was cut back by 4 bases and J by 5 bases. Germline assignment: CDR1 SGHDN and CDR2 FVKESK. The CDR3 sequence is CASSPRPGLAGATGELFF. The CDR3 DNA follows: TGTGCCAGCAGCCCCCGTCCGGGACTAGCGGGAGCTACCGGGGAGCTGTTTTTT.

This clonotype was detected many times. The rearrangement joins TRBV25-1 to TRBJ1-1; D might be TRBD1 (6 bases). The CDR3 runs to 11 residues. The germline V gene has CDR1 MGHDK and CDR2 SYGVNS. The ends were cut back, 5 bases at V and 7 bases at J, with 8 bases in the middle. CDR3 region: CASSPGVEAFF. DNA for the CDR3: TGTGCCAGCAGTCCAGGGGTTGAAGCTTTCTTT.

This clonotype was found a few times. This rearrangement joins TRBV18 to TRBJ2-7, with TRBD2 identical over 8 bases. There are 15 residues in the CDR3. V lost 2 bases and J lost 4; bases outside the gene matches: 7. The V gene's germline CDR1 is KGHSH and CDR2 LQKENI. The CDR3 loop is CASSPGGGPRYEQYF. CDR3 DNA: TGTGCCAGCTCACCAGGCGGGGGGCCTAGGTACGAGCAGTACTTC.

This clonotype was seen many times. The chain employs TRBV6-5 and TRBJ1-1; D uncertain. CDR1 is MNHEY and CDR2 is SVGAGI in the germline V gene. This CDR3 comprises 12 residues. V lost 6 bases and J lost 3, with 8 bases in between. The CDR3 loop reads CASRRRDTEAFF. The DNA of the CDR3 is TGTGCCAGCAGGCGTCGGGACACTGAAGCTTTCTTT.